This T cell receptor (beta chain) was identified during a study of cytomegalovirus exposure and HLA in healthy donors. Study-level results: Available immune exposure information covered CMV serostatus only. Accurate predictions that matched the HLA-A and HLA-B alleles of most subjects were reportedly made from TCR beta sequences.

Primers for the PCR totalled 60 Vbeta and 13 Jbeta. The repertoire was sequenced with immunoSEQ multiplex PCR; TCRdb's copy has only in-frame clones and lacks some. This table holds about 110,000 clones, approximately 86% found once. This clone was observed once. The antigen is unknown. The sequence derives from a middle-aged man in good health and CMV-seronegative. The sample taken for sequencing was PBMCs.

Written as DNA, the CDR3 is TGCGCCAGCAGCTTCCGGGACAGGGCCGACGAGCAGTACTTC. Translated: CASSFRDRADEQYF. This chain joins TRBV4-1 and TRBJ2-7; 9 bases map to TRBD1. V gave up 5 bases and J gave up 5 bases; unmatched junction bases: 7. This CDR3 spans 14 amino acids. Germline CDR1 and CDR2: MGHRA and YSYEKL.